The 10 T cell receptor beta chains below come from one sample, sequenced in a study of monozygotic twins with inflammatory bowel disease. For each CDR3 protein, TCRdb gives one entry from its re-call of the 5' RACE reads, without DNA. The sample has nearly 450,000 distinct CDR3 sequences. Sequences were obtained from blood. The receptors here all came from a human donor with ulcerative colitis or Crohn's disease, or a healthy co-twin of an affected twin (not recorded which).

The chain recombines TRBV5-1 with TRBJ1-1. This CDR3 contains 13 residues. CDR1 and CDR2 from the germline V gene are SGHRS and YFSETQ. This CDR3 reads CASSFGYSTEAFF. Variable domain in full (rest from reference TRBV5-1 and TRBJ1-1): KAGVTQTPRYLIKTRGQQVTLSCSPISGHRSVSWYQQTPGQGLQFLFEYFSETQRNKGNFPGRFSGRQFSNSRSEMNVSTLELGDSALYLCASSFGYSTEAFFGQGTRLTVV.

The chain joins TRBV20-1 to TRBJ2-3; the D call of TRBD1 rests on TCRdb alone, since no DNA is present to check it. From germline, CDR1 is DFQATT and CDR2 SNEGSKA (reference sequence). There are 13 residues in the CDR3. This CDR3 is CSAREGGEDTQYF.

The V call is TRBV10-3, the J call TRBJ1-1; TCRdb gives TRBD1 as the D gene, but with no DNA this cannot be confirmed. Germline V gives CDR1 ENHRY, CDR2 SYGVKD. There are 14 residues in the CDR3. CDR3 in amino acids: CAISPTGIGTEAFF.

V and J are TRBV24-1 and TRBJ2-3; without DNA, the TCRdb call of TRBD1 cannot be checked. This CDR3 contains 14 residues. The germline CDR1 and CDR2 sequences are KGHDR and SFDVKD. The chain's CDR3 is CATSDPGTADTQYF.

The J gene is TRBJ1-2, the V gene TRBV7-2; TCRdb gives TRBD1 as the D gene, but with no DNA this cannot be confirmed. CDR1 and CDR2 (germline): SGHTA, FQGNSA. The CDR3 totals 16 residues. Here the CDR3 reads CASSLRVTGTIYGYTF.

The chain employs TRBV29-1 and TRBJ2-3. Germline lookup yields CDR1 SQVTM and CDR2 ANQGSEA. The CDR3 loop spans 13 amino acids. The CDR3 region is CSVDDRYTDTQYF.

The V and J genes are TRBV27 and TRBJ1-5; TCRdb selects TRBD1, and the lack of DNA leaves this call unchecked. Germline V gene sequence: CDR1 MNHEY, CDR2 SMNVEV (reference sequence). CDR3 length: 16 residues. The CDR3 sequence: CASGWGPRGRGQPQHF.

V and J are TRBV6-2 or TRBV6-3 and TRBJ2-7; no DNA is available, so the TRBD1 call from TCRdb remains unchecked. Germline-derived CDR1 and CDR2 are MNHEY and SVGEGT. The CDR3 runs 15 residues. The CDR3 here is CASSTPRQGAYEQYF.

This chain links TRBV20-1 with TRBJ2-1. Germline assignment: CDR1 DFQATT and CDR2 SNEGSKA (reference sequence). The CDR3 consists of 11 residues. The CDR3 sequence: CSESRNNEQFF.

The chain couples TRBV20-1 to TRBJ2-5; lacking DNA, the TRBD1 call made by TCRdb goes unchecked. This CDR3 is built from 15 residues. CDR1 DFQATT and CDR2 SNEGSKA come from the germline V gene (reference sequence). The CDR3 loop reads CSARDFRGRQETQYF.